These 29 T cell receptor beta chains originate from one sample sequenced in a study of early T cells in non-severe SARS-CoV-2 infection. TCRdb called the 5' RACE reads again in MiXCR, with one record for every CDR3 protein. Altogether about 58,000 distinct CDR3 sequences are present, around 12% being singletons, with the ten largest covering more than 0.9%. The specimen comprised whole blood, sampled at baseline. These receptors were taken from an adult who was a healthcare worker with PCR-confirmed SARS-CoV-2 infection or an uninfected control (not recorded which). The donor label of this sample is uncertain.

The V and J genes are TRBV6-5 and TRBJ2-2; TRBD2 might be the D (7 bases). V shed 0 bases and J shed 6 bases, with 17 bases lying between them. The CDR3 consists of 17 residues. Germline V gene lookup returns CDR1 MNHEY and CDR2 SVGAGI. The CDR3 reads CASSYSGGRGRAGELFF. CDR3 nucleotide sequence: TGTGCCAGCAGTTACTCCGGCGGGCGGGGGCGCGCCGGGGAGCTGTTTTTT.

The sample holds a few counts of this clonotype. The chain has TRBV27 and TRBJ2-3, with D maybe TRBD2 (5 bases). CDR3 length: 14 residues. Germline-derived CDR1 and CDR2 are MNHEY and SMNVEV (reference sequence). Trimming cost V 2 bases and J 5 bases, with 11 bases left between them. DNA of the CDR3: TGTGCCAGCAGTTTAACGGAGGTTGGAGATACGCAGTATTTT. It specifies CASSLTEVGDTQYF.

CDR3 region: CASSPGGTGYINEQFF. The DNA of the CDR3 is TGTGCCAGCTCGCCCGGGGGGACAGGGTACATCAATGAGCAGTTCTTC. The chain links TRBV18 to TRBJ2-1, with TRBD1 matching 9 bases. Germline CDR1 KGHSH, CDR2 LQKENI. The CDR3 spans 16 residues. The V gene end was trimmed by 6 bases and the J gene end by 6 bases; junction bases not matched to a gene: 12.

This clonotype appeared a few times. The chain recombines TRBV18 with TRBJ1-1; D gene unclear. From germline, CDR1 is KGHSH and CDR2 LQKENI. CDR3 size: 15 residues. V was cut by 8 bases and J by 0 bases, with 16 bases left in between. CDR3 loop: CASISDGHLNTEAFF. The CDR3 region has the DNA TGTGCCAGCATATCGGACGGGCATTTGAACACTGAAGCTTTCTTT.

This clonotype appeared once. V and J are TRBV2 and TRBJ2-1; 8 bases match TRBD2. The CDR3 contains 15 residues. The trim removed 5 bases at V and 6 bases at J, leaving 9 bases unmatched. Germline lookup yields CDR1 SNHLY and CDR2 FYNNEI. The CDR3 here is CASSSRTSSVNEQFF. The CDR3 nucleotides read TGTGCCAGCAGTTCACGGACTAGCTCTGTCAATGAGCAGTTCTTC.

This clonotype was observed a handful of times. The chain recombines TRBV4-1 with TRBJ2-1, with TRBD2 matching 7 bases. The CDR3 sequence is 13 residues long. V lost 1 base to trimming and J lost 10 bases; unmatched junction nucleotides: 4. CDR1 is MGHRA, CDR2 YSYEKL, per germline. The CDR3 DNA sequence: TGCGCCAGCAGCCAAGTACTAGCGAGCGAGCAGTTCTTC. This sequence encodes CASSQVLASEQFF.

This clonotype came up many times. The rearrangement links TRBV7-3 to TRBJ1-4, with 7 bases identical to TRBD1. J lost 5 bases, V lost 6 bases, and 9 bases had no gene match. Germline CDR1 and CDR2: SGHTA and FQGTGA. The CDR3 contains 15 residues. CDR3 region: CASSPTGRGNEKLFF. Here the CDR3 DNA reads TGTGCCAGCAGTCCGACAGGGAGGGGCAATGAAAAACTGTTTTTT.

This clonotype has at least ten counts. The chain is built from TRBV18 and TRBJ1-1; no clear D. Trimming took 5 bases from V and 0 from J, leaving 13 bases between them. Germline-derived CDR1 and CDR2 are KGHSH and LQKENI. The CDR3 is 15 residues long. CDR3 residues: CASSTRTEMNTEAFF. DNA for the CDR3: TGTGCCAGCTCAACCCGGACCGAAATGAACACTGAAGCTTTCTTT.

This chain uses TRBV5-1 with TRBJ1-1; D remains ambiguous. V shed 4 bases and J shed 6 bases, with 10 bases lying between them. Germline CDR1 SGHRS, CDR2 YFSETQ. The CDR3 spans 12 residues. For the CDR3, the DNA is TGCGCCAGCAGCCTAGATGGGTCTGAAGCTTTCTTT. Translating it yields CASSLDGSEAFF.

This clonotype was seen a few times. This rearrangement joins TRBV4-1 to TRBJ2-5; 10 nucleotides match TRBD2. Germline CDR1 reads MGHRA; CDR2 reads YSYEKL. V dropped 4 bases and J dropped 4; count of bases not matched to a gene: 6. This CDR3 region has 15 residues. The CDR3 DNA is TGCGCCAGCAGCCCCGGGACTAGCGAACCAGAGACCCAGTACTTC. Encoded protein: CASSPGTSEPETQYF.

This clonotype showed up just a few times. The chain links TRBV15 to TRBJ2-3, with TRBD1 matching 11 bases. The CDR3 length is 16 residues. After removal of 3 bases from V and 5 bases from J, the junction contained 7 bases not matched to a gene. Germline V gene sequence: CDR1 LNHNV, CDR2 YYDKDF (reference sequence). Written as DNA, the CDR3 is TGTGCCACCAGCAGCCGGGACAGGGGGTTAGGAGATACGCAGTATTTT. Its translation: CATSSRDRGLGDTQYF.

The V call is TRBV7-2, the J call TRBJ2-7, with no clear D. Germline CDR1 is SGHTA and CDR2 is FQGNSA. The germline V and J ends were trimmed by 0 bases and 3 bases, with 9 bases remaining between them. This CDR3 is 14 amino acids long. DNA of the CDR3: TGTGCCAGCAGCTTAGCTTCGGGCCGCTACGAGCAGTACGTC. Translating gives CASSLASGRYEQYV.

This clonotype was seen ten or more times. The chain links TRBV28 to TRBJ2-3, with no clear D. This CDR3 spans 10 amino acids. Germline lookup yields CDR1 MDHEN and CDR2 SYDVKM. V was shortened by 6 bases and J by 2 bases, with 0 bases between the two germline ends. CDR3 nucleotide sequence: TGTGCCAGCAGCACAGATACGCAGTATTTT. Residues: CASSTDTQYF. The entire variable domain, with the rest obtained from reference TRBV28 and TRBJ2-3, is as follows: DVKVTQSSRYLVKRTGEKVFLECVQDMDHENMFWYRQDPGLGLRLIYFSYDVKMKEKGDIPEGYSVSREKKERFSLILESASTNQTSMYLCASSTDTQYFGPGTRLTVL.

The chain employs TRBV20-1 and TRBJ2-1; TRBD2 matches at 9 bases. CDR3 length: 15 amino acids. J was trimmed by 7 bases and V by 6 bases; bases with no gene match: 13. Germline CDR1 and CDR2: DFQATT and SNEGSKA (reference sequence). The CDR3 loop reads CSAFSRLAGENEQFF. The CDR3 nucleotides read TGCAGTGCCTTCTCTCGTTTAGCGGGGGAGAATGAGCAGTTCTTC.

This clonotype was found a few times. The CDR3 is CASSLLGRPQHF. Written as DNA, the CDR3 is TGTGCCAGCAGCTTATTGGGGCGGCCCCAGCATTTT. The chain carries TRBV7-8 and TRBJ1-5; possible D gene TRBD1, 5 bases. Germline CDR1 is SGHVS and CDR2 is FQNEAQ. CDR3 length: 12 residues. V was shortened by 2 bases and J by 9 bases, with 8 bases between the two germline ends. The entire variable domain, with the rest obtained from reference TRBV7-8 and TRBJ1-5, is as follows: GAGVSQSPRYKVAKRGQDVALRCDPISGHVSLFWYQQALGQGPEFLTYFQNEAQLDKSGLPSDRFFAERPEGSVSTLKIQRTQQEDSAVYLCASSLLGRPQHFGDGTRLSIL.

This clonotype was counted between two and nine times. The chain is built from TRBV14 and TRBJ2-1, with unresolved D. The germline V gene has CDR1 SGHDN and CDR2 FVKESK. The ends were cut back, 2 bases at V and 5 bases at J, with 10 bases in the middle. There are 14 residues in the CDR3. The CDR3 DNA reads TGTGCCAGCAGCCAAATAATGGGGAACAATGAGCAGTTCTTC. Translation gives CASSQIMGNNEQFF.

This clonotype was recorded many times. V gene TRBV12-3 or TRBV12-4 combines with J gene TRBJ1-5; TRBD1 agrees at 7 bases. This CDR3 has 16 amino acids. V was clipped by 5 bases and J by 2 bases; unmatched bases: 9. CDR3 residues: CASSPETGYRNQPQHF. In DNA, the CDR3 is TGTGCCAGCAGTCCTGAGACAGGGTATCGCAATCAGCCCCAGCATTTT.

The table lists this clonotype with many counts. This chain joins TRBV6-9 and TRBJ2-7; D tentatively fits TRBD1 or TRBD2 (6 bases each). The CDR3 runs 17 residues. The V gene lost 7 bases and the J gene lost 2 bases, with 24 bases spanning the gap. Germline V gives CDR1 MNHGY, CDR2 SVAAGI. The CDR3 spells CASTAFFRGLLTYEQYV. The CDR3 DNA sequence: TGTGCCAGCACCGCCTTCTTCCGGGGGCTTCTTACCTACGAGCAGTACGTC.

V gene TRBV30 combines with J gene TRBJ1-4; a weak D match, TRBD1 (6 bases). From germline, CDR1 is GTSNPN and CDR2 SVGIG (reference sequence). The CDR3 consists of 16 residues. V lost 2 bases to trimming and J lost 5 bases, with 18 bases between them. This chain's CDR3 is CAWSNSKQGHNEKLFF. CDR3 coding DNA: TGTGCCTGGAGTAACTCAAAACAGGGACACAATGAAAAACTGTTTTTT.

CDR3 nucleotide sequence: TGTGCCAGCAGTCTTAGGGGACATGCAGGTACGCAGTATTTT. Translating it yields CASSLRGHAGTQYF. The chain recombines TRBV12-3 or TRBV12-4 with TRBJ2-3, with D possibly matching TRBD1 (6 bases). The CDR3 runs 14 residues. With 5 bases removed from V and 8 bases from J, the gap between germline ends came to 17 bases.

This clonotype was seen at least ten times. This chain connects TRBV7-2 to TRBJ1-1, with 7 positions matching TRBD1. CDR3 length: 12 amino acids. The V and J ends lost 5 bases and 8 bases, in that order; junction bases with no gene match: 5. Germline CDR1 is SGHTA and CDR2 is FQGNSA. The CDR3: CASSPRGYEAFF. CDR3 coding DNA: TGTGCCAGCAGCCCCAGGGGGTACGAAGCTTTCTTT.

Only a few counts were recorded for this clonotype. The DNA for the CDR3 is TGTGCCAGTAGTTTCGGGACCGTCAACACCGGGGAGCTGTTTTTT. It codes for CASSFGTVNTGELFF. The chain joins TRBV19 to TRBJ2-2; possibly TRBD1 or TRBD2 for D (5 bases each). The CDR3 runs 15 residues. Per the germline V gene, CDR1 is LNHDA and CDR2 is SQIVND (reference sequence). With 5 bases removed from V and 2 bases from J, the gap between germline ends came to 12 bases.

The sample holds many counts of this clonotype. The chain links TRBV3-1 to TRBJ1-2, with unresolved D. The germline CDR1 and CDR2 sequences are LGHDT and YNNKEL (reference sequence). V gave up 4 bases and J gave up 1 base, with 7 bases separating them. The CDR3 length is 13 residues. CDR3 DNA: TGTGCCAGCAGCCGTGAGGGTAACTATGGCTACACCTTC. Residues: CASSREGNYGYTF.

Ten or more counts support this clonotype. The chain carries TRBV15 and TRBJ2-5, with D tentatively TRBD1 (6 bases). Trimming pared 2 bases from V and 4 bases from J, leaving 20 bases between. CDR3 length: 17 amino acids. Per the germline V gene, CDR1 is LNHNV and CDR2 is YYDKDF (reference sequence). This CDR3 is CATSRTRDTLLGETQYF. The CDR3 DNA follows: TGTGCCACCAGCAGAACCCGGGACACACTCCTTGGAGAGACCCAGTACTTC.

The CDR3 sequence is CASSLGQGSYEQYV. The CDR3 nucleotides are TGCGCCAGCAGCTTGGGGCAGGGGAGCTACGAGCAGTACGTC. The chain links TRBV5-1 to TRBJ2-7, with TRBD1 as a possible D gene (6 bases). The germline V gene encodes CDR1 SGHRS and CDR2 YFSETQ. The CDR3 is made up of 14 amino acids. V was shortened by 0 bases and J by 3 bases, with 10 bases between the two germline ends.

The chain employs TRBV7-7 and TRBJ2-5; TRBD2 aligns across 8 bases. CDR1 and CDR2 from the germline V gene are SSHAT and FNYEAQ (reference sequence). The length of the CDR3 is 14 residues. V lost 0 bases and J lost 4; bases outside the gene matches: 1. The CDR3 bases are TGTGCCAGCAGCTTAGCGGCGGGAGGAGAGACCCAGTACTTC. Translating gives CASSLAAGGETQYF.

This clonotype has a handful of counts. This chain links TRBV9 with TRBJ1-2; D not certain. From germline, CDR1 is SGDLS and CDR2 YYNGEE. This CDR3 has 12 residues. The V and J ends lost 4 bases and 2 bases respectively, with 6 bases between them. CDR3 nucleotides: TGTGCCAGCAGCCCCAGCAACTATGGCTACACCTTC. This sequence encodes CASSPSNYGYTF.

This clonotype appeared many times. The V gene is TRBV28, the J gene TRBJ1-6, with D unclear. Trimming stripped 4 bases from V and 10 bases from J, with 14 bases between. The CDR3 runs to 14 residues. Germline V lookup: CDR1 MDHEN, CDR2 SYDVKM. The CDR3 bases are TGTGCCAGCAGTTCAAGGAGGGTTGGATCACCCCTCCACTTT. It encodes CASSSRRVGSPLHF.

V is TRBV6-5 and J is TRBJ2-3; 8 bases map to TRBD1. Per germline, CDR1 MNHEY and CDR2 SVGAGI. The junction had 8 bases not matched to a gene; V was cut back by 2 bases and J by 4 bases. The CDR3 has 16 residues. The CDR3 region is CASSYVPGGRSDTQYF. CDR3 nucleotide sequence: TGTGCCAGCAGTTACGTCCCAGGGGGCCGGTCAGATACGCAGTATTTT.